Each of the 27 T cell receptor beta chains below was sequenced from the same sample in a study of shared clonotypes between healthy human individuals. CD45RO-negative cells were positively selected for CCR7, leaving out terminally differentiated effector memory CD45RA+ cells. Repertoires were generated with immunoSEQ multiplex PCR, while TCRdb's copy carries only in-frame clones and drops some. The sample lists about 590,000 clones, around 95% occurring once. The sequenced material came from naive CD8+ T cells sorted from blood. The receptors stem from a woman aged 30 to 39 in good health.

This chain joins TRBV2 and TRBJ2-3, with 7 positions matching TRBD1. The CDR3 is 16 residues long. The germline V gene encodes CDR1 SNHLY and CDR2 FYNNEI. V dropped 4 bases and J dropped 2; count of bases not matched to a gene: 9. The CDR3 DNA reads as TGTGCCAGCAGTGGGGCCGGGACAGCCTACACAGATACGCAGTATTTT. Its protein product is CASSGAGTAYTDTQYF. The variable domain in full, with the rest retrieved from reference TRBV2 and TRBJ2-3, is EPEVTQTPSHQVTQMGQEVILRCVPISNHLYFYWYRQILGQKVEFLVSFYNNEISEKSEIFDDQFSVERPDGSNFTLKIRSTKLEDSAMYFCASSGAGTAYTDTQYFGPGTRLTVL.

This clone was counted a single time. The chain has TRBV2 and TRBJ2-3; maybe TRBD1 (6 bases). This CDR3 region has 15 residues. Trimming left V 11 bases short and J 3 bases short, with 21 bases between. Germline-derived CDR1 and CDR2 are SNHLY and FYNNEI. CDR3 sequence: CALGSETGITDTQYF. CDR3 in DNA: TGTGCCTTGGGATCGGAAACAGGGATTACAGATACGCAGTATTTT.

CDR3 nucleotides: TGTGCCAGCAGCCAGGGACTAGCGGGAGTTTATGAGCAGTTCTTC. Its translation: CASSQGLAGVYEQFF. The V gene is TRBV7-8, the J gene TRBJ2-1, with 14 bases that match TRBD2. The CDR3 is made up of 15 amino acids. V dropped 5 bases and J dropped 8; count of bases not matched to a gene: 5. CDR1 and CDR2 from the germline V gene are SGHVS and FQNEAQ.

CDR3 DNA: TGTGCCAGCAGCGTAGGTGCAGCACCCTACGAGCAGTACTTC. Translating gives CASSVGAAPYEQYF. The rearrangement joins TRBV9 to TRBJ2-7; the D is unclear. V gave up 0 bases and J gave up 2 bases, with 9 bases separating them. The length of the CDR3 is 14 residues. Germline values: CDR1 SGDLS, CDR2 YYNGEE.

This clone occurred once. Written as DNA, the CDR3 is TGTGCCAGCAGCCGTTCAGGACTAGCGGATTACAATGAGCAGTTCTTC. Protein: CASSRSGLADYNEQFF. This chain connects TRBV27 to TRBJ2-1; 10 bases agree with TRBD2. The V segment lost 6 bases and the J segment 4 bases; nucleotides outside the gene matches: 9. Germline CDR1 is MNHEY and CDR2 is SMNVEV (reference sequence). This CDR3 is 16 amino acids long.

The chain joins TRBV27 to TRBJ2-1; 9 nucleotides match TRBD2. Unmatched junction bases numbered 11, after V lost 4 bases and J lost 10 bases. The CDR3 sequence is 15 residues long. The germline CDR1 and CDR2 sequences are MNHEY and SMNVEV (reference sequence). The CDR3 is CASSWSGRLGWEQFF. CDR3 nucleotides: TGTGCCAGCAGTTGGAGCGGGAGGCTCGGGTGGGAGCAGTTCTTC.

The chain combines TRBV28 with TRBJ2-7, with D perhaps TRBD1 or TRBD2 (5 bases each). Trimming left V 4 bases short and J 5 bases short, with 18 bases between. Germline CDR1 and CDR2: MDHEN and SYDVKM. The CDR3 covers 15 residues. The CDR3: CASSWPLGGDNEQYF. In nucleotides, the CDR3 is TGTGCCAGCAGTTGGCCCCTTGGGGGAGATAACGAGCAGTACTTC.

This chain links TRBV27 with TRBJ2-5, with TRBD2 matching 9 bases. With 5 bases clipped from V and 4 bases from J, the junction kept 5 bases outside the gene matches. The CDR3 has 14 amino acids. Germline V gene lookup returns CDR1 MNHEY and CDR2 SMNVEV (reference sequence). This CDR3 reads CASSVSGRGETQYF. The CDR3 DNA reads as TGTGCCAGCAGTGTTAGCGGGAGAGGAGAGACCCAGTACTTC.

The gene calls are TRBV7-9 and TRBJ2-5; TRBD2 matches 10 bases. V was pared by 5 bases and J by 3 bases, with 9 bases of the junction left unmatched. The length of the CDR3 is 16 residues. Germline assignment: CDR1 SEHNR and CDR2 FQNEAQ (reference sequence). The CDR3 DNA follows: TGTGCCAGCAGCCCCACCGGGACTAGCGTCAAAGAGACCCAGTACTTC. Its protein product is CASSPTGTSVKETQYF.

This clone was detected only once. J is TRBJ2-1 and V is TRBV4-1; 7 bases are shared with TRBD1. After removal of 5 bases from V and 5 bases from J, the junction contained 9 bases not matched to a gene. This CDR3 is built from 15 residues. Germline V CDR1 and CDR2: MGHRA, YSYEKL. CDR3 in DNA: TGCGCCAGCAGCTACCGACAGGGACCAGACAATGAGCAGTTCTTC. This gives the protein CASSYRQGPDNEQFF.

The chain carries TRBV27 and TRBJ2-1, with 7 bases aligning to TRBD2. Trimming removed 2 bases from V and 5 bases from J; junction bases left unmatched: 3. Looked up from germline, CDR1 is MNHEY and CDR2 is SMNVEV (reference sequence). The CDR3 length is 14 residues. The DNA of the CDR3 is TGTGCCAGCAGTTTAACTAGCGTCCACAATGAGCAGTTCTTC. Translated, it gives CASSLTSVHNEQFF.

V and J are TRBV7-2 and TRBJ2-3; 8 bases are shared with TRBD2. CDR1 is SGHTA, CDR2 FQGNSA, per germline. The CDR3 contains 15 residues. V lost 2 bases to trimming and J lost 4 bases; unmatched junction nucleotides: 5. The CDR3 reads CASSLTSGPSDTQYF. DNA for the CDR3: TGTGCCAGCAGCTTAACTAGCGGTCCCTCAGATACGCAGTATTTT.

The chain carries TRBV28 and TRBJ2-1; no reliable D call. CDR3 length equals 16 residues. V lost 7 bases and J lost 0, with 16 bases in between. Germline V gene lookup returns CDR1 MDHEN and CDR2 SYDVKM. This CDR3 is CASKKGYTSSYNEQFF. The CDR3 nucleotides are TGTGCCAGCAAAAAAGGGTACACAAGCTCCTACAATGAGCAGTTCTTC.

The chain couples TRBV5-1 to TRBJ1-2, with 7 bases fitting TRBD1. This CDR3 contains 13 residues. Germline CDR1 is SGHRS and CDR2 is YFSETQ. The V gene end was trimmed by 3 bases and the J gene end by 2 bases; junction bases not matched to a gene: 1. The DNA for the CDR3 is TGCGCCAGCAGCTCGACAGGGAACTATGGCTACACCTTC. It encodes CASSSTGNYGYTF.

The rearrangement uses TRBV4-1 and TRBJ1-2; D uncertain. The length of the CDR3 is 12 residues. CDR1 and CDR2 from the germline V gene are MGHRA and YSYEKL. Trimming took 2 bases from V and 7 from J, leaving 8 bases between them. This chain's CDR3 is CASSQIEGGYTF. CDR3 in DNA: TGCGCCAGCAGCCAAATTGAAGGTGGCTACACCTTC.

The chain recombines TRBV6-1 with TRBJ2-7; 12 nucleotides align to TRBD2. Germline assignment: CDR1 MNHNS and CDR2 SASEGT. The CDR3 has 15 residues. V was clipped by 3 bases and J by 6 bases; unmatched bases: 6. In DNA form, the CDR3 reads TGTGCCAGCAGTGACCTAGCGGGAGGGCCGGGCGAGCAGTACTTC. Protein: CASSDLAGGPGEQYF.

The V call is TRBV27, the J call TRBJ2-1, with D tentatively TRBD2 (6 bases). Germline-derived CDR1 and CDR2 are MNHEY and SMNVEV (reference sequence). V lost 4 bases and J lost 2, with 15 bases in between. CDR3 length equals 16 residues. The CDR3 DNA is TGTGCCAGCAGTTCTATAGCGGAGTTAACCTACAATGAGCAGTTCTTC. Amino acids: CASSSIAELTYNEQFF.

This rearrangement joins TRBV28 to TRBJ2-1, with 7 positions matching TRBD1. Germline V gene sequence: CDR1 MDHEN, CDR2 SYDVKM. This CDR3 has 14 amino acids. J was trimmed by 7 bases and V by 5 bases; bases with no gene match: 8. CDR3 bases: TGTGCCAGCAGTCCACAGGGGAAGGGTAATGAGCAGTTCTTC. It yields the protein CASSPQGKGNEQFF.

The chain joins TRBV19 to TRBJ1-1; no reliable D call. V was cut by 2 bases and J by 0 bases, with 10 bases left in between. This CDR3 is 15 amino acids long. Germline V CDR1 and CDR2: LNHDA, SQIVND (reference sequence). The CDR3 DNA is TGTGCCAGTAGTATATTACCCGGGATGAACACTGAAGCTTTCTTT. It specifies CASSILPGMNTEAFF.

The chain carries TRBV6-5 and TRBJ2-5; D remains ambiguous. The J call may be in error: the DNA end matches TRBJ2-7 better. The CDR3 totals 15 residues. Germline loops: CDR1 MNHEY, CDR2 SVGAGI. The CDR3 sequence: CASSYSGQDPYEQYF. The CDR3 region has the DNA TGTGCCAGCAGTTACTCGGGCCAGGACCCCTACGAGCAGTACTTC.

V and J are TRBV4-1 and TRBJ2-5, with 12 bases lining up with TRBD2. The J call could be wrong; TRBJ2-7 is a better fit for the DNA end. Germline V gene lookup returns CDR1 MGHRA and CDR2 YSYEKL. This CDR3 is built from 15 residues. CDR3 nucleotide sequence: TGCGCCAGCAGCCCTTGGACTAGCGGGAACAACGAGCAGTACTTC. This encodes CASSPWTSGNNEQYF.

The chain recombines TRBV6-5 with TRBJ1-1; possibly TRBD1 for D (5 bases). Germline CDR1 MNHEY, CDR2 SVGAGI. Trimming removed 6 bases at V and 4 bases at J, with 15 bases between. This CDR3 spans 14 amino acids. The CDR3 DNA sequence: TGTGCCAGCAGGATTGGACGGGGGGGCACTGAAGCTTTCTTT. Encoded protein: CASRIGRGGTEAFF.

This clone has only one observation. V is TRBV27 and J is TRBJ2-1; D unclear. The CDR3 covers 14 residues. With 3 bases removed from V and 0 bases from J, the gap between germline ends came to 6 bases. From germline, CDR1 is MNHEY and CDR2 SMNVEV (reference sequence). The CDR3 region is CASSFWDSYNEQFF. In DNA, the CDR3 is TGTGCCAGCAGTTTTTGGGACTCCTACAATGAGCAGTTCTTC.

This clone occurred a few times. The V gene is TRBV1, the J gene TRBJ2-5; the table's D call TRBD2 went unverified against the DNA. TRBV1 is an annotated pseudogene. CDR3 size: 15 residues. The CDR3 sequence: CTSSQPPASGETQYF. The CDR3 nucleotides read TGCACCAGCAGCCAACCACCCGCGAGCGGAGAGACCCAGTACTTC.

The rearrangement links TRBV7-2 to TRBJ1-4; D might be TRBD1 (5 bases). This CDR3 is built from 15 residues. Germline V gene sequence: CDR1 SGHTA, CDR2 FQGNSA. Trimming removed 6 bases from V and 4 bases from J, with 15 bases in between. The CDR3 DNA sequence: TGTGCCAGCAGGCGGCAGGGAGCAAGTAATGAAAAACTGTTTTTT. Its protein is CASRRQGASNEKLFF.

On this clone itself: Other DNA sequences in the same sample also yield this CDR3. The chain carries TRBV27 and TRBJ1-1; D gene uncertain. The CDR3 consists of 13 residues. Trimming removed 3 bases from V and 1 base from J, with 6 bases in between. The germline gives CDR1 MNHEY, CDR2 SMNVEV (reference sequence). The CDR3 DNA sequence: TGTGCCAGCAGTTTTGGTCAGAACACTGAAGCTTTCTTT. It codes for CASSFGQNTEAFF.

This sequence joins TRBV28 and TRBJ2-7; D is unclear. Trimming stripped 6 bases from V and 0 bases from J, with 12 bases between. The germline V gene encodes CDR1 MDHEN and CDR2 SYDVKM. The CDR3 is 14 amino acids. The CDR3 DNA sequence: TGTGCCAGCAGCCCACCGAGAAGCTCCTACGAGCAGTACTTC. It yields the protein CASSPPRSSYEQYF.